The 26 T cell receptor beta chains below were found in one sample sequenced in a study of blood T cell repertoires in COVID-19 (TCRdb year 2020). Library preparation used the immunoSEQ multiplex PCR assay. TCRdb took this table from immuneACCESS and kept in-frame rearrangements with V and J called. Such tables lack part of the clones; where checked against another copy, unresolved V genes explain under half of the gap, and the rest is unexplained. This sample gives 300,000 to 400,000 clones in total; approximately 88% of them show up just once. The ten largest account for 4.5% to 5.5% of the sample. Sequences were obtained from PBMCs or T cells enriched from blood (not recorded which). Receptors originate from a man aged 60 to 75 who had recovered from COVID-19.

V is TRBV28 and J is TRBJ2-7; 11 bases fit TRBD1. Germline V CDR1 and CDR2: MDHEN, SYDVKM. This CDR3 region has 15 residues. J was trimmed by 6 bases and V by 6 bases; bases with no gene match: 10. DNA for the CDR3: TGTGCCAGCAGCCGTCCCGGGACAGGGGGGGGCGAGCAGTACTTC. Translated, it gives CASSRPGTGGGEQYF.

Concerning this clone: Different DNA sequences within this sample yield the same CDR3. This chain connects TRBV28 to TRBJ2-7; tentative D call: TRBD2 (5 bases). Germline values: CDR1 MDHEN, CDR2 SYDVKM. The CDR3 consists of 12 residues. The V gene lost 1 base and the J gene lost 4 bases, with 5 bases spanning the gap. CDR3 residues: CASSLLAYEQYF. In DNA form, the CDR3 reads TGTGCCAGCAGTTTATTAGCGTACGAGCAGTACTTC.

This chain links TRBV27 with TRBJ1-6, with D uncertain. The V and J ends lost 4 bases and 7 bases respectively, with 14 bases between them. In germline, CDR1 is MNHEY, CDR2 SMNVEV (reference sequence). CDR3 size: 15 residues. CDR3 nucleotide sequence: TGTGCCAGCAGTTATAACGGGGATGGGAATTCACCCCTCCACTTT. Translated: CASSYNGDGNSPLHF.

The chain combines TRBV10-1 with TRBJ1-2; 9 bases agree with TRBD1. CDR3 length: 13 residues. V dropped 6 bases and J dropped 8; count of bases not matched to a gene: 7. CDR1 is WNHNN and CDR2 is SYGVQD in the germline V gene (reference sequence). CDR3 residues: CASSPDRGYGYTF. The CDR3 bases are TGCGCCAGCAGCCCTGACAGGGGGTACGGCTACACCTTC.

This clone was seen a single time. This chain links TRBV13 with TRBJ1-2, with D possibly matching TRBD1 (6 bases). CDR1 is PRHDT and CDR2 is FYEKMQ in the germline V gene (reference sequence). Trimming cost V 2 bases and J 7 bases, with 17 bases left between them. This CDR3 region has 15 residues. The CDR3 reads CASSLLGGRLAGYTF. In nucleotides, the CDR3 is TGTGCCAGCAGCTTATTGGGGGGGCGCCTCGCTGGCTACACCTTC. The full variable domain, in which reference TRBV13 and TRBJ1-2 provide the parts outside the CDR3, is AAGVIQSPRHLIKEKRETATLKCYPIPRHDTVYWYQQGPGQDPQFLISFYEKMQSDKGSIPDRFSAQQFSDYHSELNMSSLELGDSALYFCASSLLGGRLAGYTFGSGTRLTVV.

This sequence joins TRBV24-1 and TRBJ1-2; TRBD1 agrees at 7 bases. Germline V gene lookup returns CDR1 KGHDR and CDR2 SFDVKD. With 4 bases clipped from V and 4 bases from J, the junction kept 8 bases outside the gene matches. The CDR3 covers 15 residues. The CDR3 bases are TGTGCCACCAGTGAGCCAGGGACAGCCATCTATGGCTACACCTTC. It yields the protein CATSEPGTAIYGYTF.

The chain employs TRBV29-1 and TRBJ2-1; tentatively, D is TRBD2 (6 bases). CDR3 length: 12 residues. V lost 6 bases and J lost 5, with 11 bases in between. CDR1 is SQVTM and CDR2 is ANQGSEA in the germline V gene. The CDR3 protein is CSVGTGDNEQFF. The CDR3 DNA reads as TGCAGCGTCGGGACGGGAGACAATGAGCAGTTCTTC.

The chain is built from TRBV6-5 and TRBJ1-4, with D unclear. The CDR3 covers 14 residues. The V end was cut by 2 bases, the J end by 0 bases, with 4 bases between. Germline CDR1 and CDR2: MNHEY and SVGAGI. CDR3 protein: CASSYSATNEKLFF. The CDR3 DNA follows: TGTGCCAGCAGTTACAGCGCAACTAATGAAAAACTGTTTTTT.

J is TRBJ2-2 and V is TRBV19; weak D call: TRBD1 (5 bases). The CDR3 is made up of 14 amino acids. Germline V CDR1 and CDR2: LNHDA, SQIVND (reference sequence). With 6 bases removed from V and 3 bases from J, the gap between germline ends came to 11 bases. CDR3 sequence: CASSRVSDTGELFF. The CDR3 region has the DNA TGTGCCAGTAGCAGGGTTTCCGACACCGGGGAGCTGTTTTTT.

This rearrangement joins TRBV3-1 (or the pseudogene TRBV3-2) to TRBJ2-7; 12 bases fit TRBD2. CDR1 is LGHDT and CDR2 is YNNKEL in the germline V gene (reference sequence). The junction had 3 bases not matched to a gene; V was cut back by 4 bases and J by 2 bases. CDR3 length: 15 amino acids. CDR3 coding DNA: TGTGCCAGCAGCCTTCTAGCGGGAGGGGCCTACGAGCAGTACTTC. Protein: CASSLLAGGAYEQYF.

The chain links TRBV6-5 to TRBJ2-3; perhaps TRBD1 as D (6 bases). The CDR3 covers 14 residues. V shed 6 bases and J shed 2 bases, with 12 bases lying between them. Germline-derived CDR1 and CDR2 are MNHEY and SVGAGI. As DNA, the CDR3 is TGTGCCAGCAGGATTCAGGGGACCACAGATACGCAGTATTTT. Translated, it gives CASRIQGTTDTQYF.

The chain couples TRBV12-3 or TRBV12-4 to TRBJ1-2; D is possibly TRBD1 (6 bases). The length of the CDR3 is 12 residues. V was clipped by 7 bases and J by 8 bases, with 14 bases between them. The CDR3 region is CASIRQGQGYTF. CDR3 DNA sequence: TGTGCCAGCATCCGGCAGGGGCAAGGCTACACCTTC.

V gene TRBV7-2 combines with J gene TRBJ1-1; D unclear. The CDR3 has 13 amino acids. V was pared by 4 bases and J by 3 bases, with 9 bases between. Germline V lookup: CDR1 SGHTA, CDR2 FQGNSA. The CDR3 spells CASSYIPDTEAFF. The DNA of the CDR3 is TGTGCCAGCAGCTATATTCCGGACACTGAAGCTTTCTTT.

The chain carries TRBV11-2 and TRBJ2-7; D ambiguous. Germline V gene sequence: CDR1 SGHAT, CDR2 FQNNGV. V was trimmed by 6 bases and J by 4 bases, leaving 10 bases between them. The CDR3 extends over 12 amino acids. The CDR3 reads CASRPDGYEQYF. The DNA of the CDR3 is TGTGCCAGCAGACCTGACGGGTACGAGCAGTACTTC.

The chain couples TRBV10-3 to TRBJ2-3; 7 positions agree with TRBD2. The CDR3 loop spans 15 amino acids. From germline, CDR1 is ENHRY and CDR2 SYGVKD. Germline trimming cut 6 bases from V and 6 bases from J; bases unmatched to any gene: 12. Here the CDR3 reads CAISSTGTTTDTQYF. The CDR3 DNA sequence: TGTGCCATCAGCAGTACCGGGACTACAACGGATACGCAGTATTTT.

This chain links TRBV7-2 with TRBJ2-5; 7 bases match TRBD2. V was pared by 1 base and J by 1 base, with 12 bases of the junction left unmatched. The CDR3 is made up of 18 amino acids. CDR1 SGHTA and CDR2 FQGNSA come from the germline V gene. The CDR3 region is CASSLVVGASGIQETQYF. CDR3 in DNA: TGTGCCAGCAGCTTAGTCGTTGGGGCTAGCGGAATCCAAGAGACCCAGTACTTC.

The rearrangement links TRBV9 to TRBJ2-1, with D possibly being TRBD1 (5 bases). The length of the CDR3 is 15 residues. Trimming left V 0 bases short and J 4 bases short, with 11 bases between. Germline V gives CDR1 SGDLS, CDR2 YYNGEE. The CDR3 nucleotides are TGTGCCAGCAGCGTAGGGACAAGGGGATACAATGAGCAGTTCTTC. Protein product: CASSVGTRGYNEQFF.

This rearrangement joins TRBV5-6 to TRBJ1-3; the D is unclear. Germline assignment: CDR1 SGHDT and CDR2 YYEEEE. V dropped 0 bases and J dropped 0 bases, with 4 bases sitting between them. This CDR3 has 14 amino acids. In nucleotides, the CDR3 is TGTGCCAGCAGCTTGGACAGCTCTGGAAACACCATATATTTT. Translation: CASSLDSSGNTIYF.

The rearrangement joins TRBV2 to TRBJ2-2; D is perhaps TRBD1 (6 bases). The CDR3 runs 15 residues. Germline CDR1 and CDR2: SNHLY and FYNNEI. V was cut by 5 bases and J by 4 bases, with 14 bases left in between. Written as DNA, the CDR3 is TGTGCCAGCAGTCCCGGGACACCGATCACCGGGGAGCTGTTTTTT. Translated, it gives CASSPGTPITGELFF.

The CDR3 DNA reads TGTGCCAGCAGCTTAGTGGCTACTAGCGGGTTCCTCTACAATGAGCAGTTCTTC. Its translation: CASSLVATSGFLYNEQFF. The chain has TRBV7-2 and TRBJ2-1; 9 bases agree with TRBD2. The V gene's germline CDR1 is SGHTA and CDR2 FQGNSA. The CDR3 is 18 residues long. J gave up 3 bases and V 1 base, and 10 bases lay outside the gene matches. The full variable domain, completed using reference TRBV7-2 and TRBJ2-1, is GAGVSQSPSNKVTEKGKDVELRCDPISGHTALYWYRQSLGQGLEFLIYFQGNSAPDKSGLPSDRFSAERTGGSVSTLTIQRTQQEDSAVYLCASSLVATSGFLYNEQFFGPGTRLTVL.

The chain combines TRBV5-1 with TRBJ2-2; 9 bases are shared with TRBD1. This CDR3 has 15 amino acids. J was trimmed by 1 base and V by 5 bases; bases with no gene match: 3. From germline, CDR1 is SGHRS and CDR2 YFSETQ. The CDR3 protein is CASSWGQGNTGELFF. The CDR3 DNA is TGCGCCAGCAGTTGGGGACAGGGGAACACCGGGGAGCTGTTTTTT. Complete variable domain (other parts from reference TRBV5-1 and TRBJ2-2): KAGVTQTPRYLIKTRGQQVTLSCSPISGHRSVSWYQQTPGQGLQFLFEYFSETQRNKGNFPGRFSGRQFSNSRSEMNVSTLELGDSALYLCASSWGQGNTGELFFGEGSRLTVL.

This clone was detected only once. The V gene is TRBV7-9, the J gene TRBJ2-2; 9 bases map to TRBD1. From germline, CDR1 is SEHNR and CDR2 FQNEAQ (reference sequence). V lost 5 bases, J lost 7 bases, and 11 bases stayed unmatched. This CDR3 region has 16 residues. The CDR3 bases are TGTGCCAGCAGCCGCCGGGACAGGGAAGGTCACGGGGAGCTGTTTTTT. Residues: CASSRRDREGHGELFF.

The V gene is TRBV5-5, the J gene TRBJ1-2, with 9 nucleotides matching TRBD1. V shed 1 base and J 8 bases; nucleotides not matched to a gene: 15. CDR1 is SGHKS and CDR2 is YYEKEE in the germline V gene (reference sequence). The length of the CDR3 is 17 residues. CDR3 in amino acids: CASSLNYQRTGEGGYTF. The CDR3 DNA follows: TGTGCCAGCAGCTTGAACTACCAAAGGACAGGGGAAGGAGGCTACACCTTC.

This sequence joins TRBV14 and TRBJ2-5, with TRBD2 matching over 14 bases. Germline CDR1 SGHDN, CDR2 FVKESK. J was trimmed by 3 bases and V by 4 bases; bases with no gene match: 7. CDR3 length: 17 residues. In DNA form, the CDR3 reads TGTGCCAGCAGCCCGACCGGACTAGCGGGAGGTAAAGAGACCCAGTACTTC. It yields the protein CASSPTGLAGGKETQYF.

The rearrangement joins TRBV19 to TRBJ1-4; maybe TRBD1 (6 bases). The CDR3 extends over 15 amino acids. Looked up from germline, CDR1 is LNHDA and CDR2 is SQIVND (reference sequence). Trimming removed 7 bases from V and 8 bases from J, with 20 bases in between. CDR3 bases: TGTGCCAGTACCCCCGGGGCGGCAGGGGTAGAAAAACTGTTTTTT. It translates to CASTPGAAGVEKLFF.

The chain recombines TRBV19 with TRBJ2-7; 10 bases fit TRBD1. V was clipped by 2 bases and J by 5 bases; unmatched bases: 6. The CDR3 covers 15 residues. Germline loops: CDR1 LNHDA, CDR2 SQIVND (reference sequence). In nucleotides, the CDR3 is TGTGCCAGTAGTATATTTCCGGGACAGGGGAACGAGCAGTACTTC. It encodes CASSIFPGQGNEQYF. The full variable domain, its missing parts supplied by reference TRBV19 and TRBJ2-7, is DGGITQSPKYLFRKEGQNVTLSCEQNLNHDAMYWYRQDPGQGLRLIYYSQIVNDFQKGDIAEGYSVSREKKESFPLTVTSAQKNPTAFYLCASSIFPGQGNEQYFGPGTRLTVT.